Following are 29 T cell receptor beta chains from one sample sequenced in a study of blood T cells in healthy people across ages. A second about 7 to 12 cycle PCR used barcoded and J-beta primers. TCRdb re-derived calls from the 5' RACE reads in MiXCR, one entry per CDR3 protein. The sample lists about 670,000 distinct CDR3 sequences, over 40% seen once, with roughly 14% in the top ten. Material: blood. These receptors were collected from a woman older than 75 in good health.

The rearrangement joins TRBV7-9 to TRBJ2-3, with D perhaps matching TRBD1 or TRBD2 (5 bases each). This CDR3 is 15 amino acids long. The V and J ends lost 2 bases and 2 bases respectively, with 11 bases between them. The germline V gene encodes CDR1 SEHNR and CDR2 FQNEAQ (reference sequence). CDR3 DNA: TGTGCCAGCAGCTTACCCGGGGCATACACAGATACGCAGTATTTT. Protein: CASSLPGAYTDTQYF.

The chain is built from TRBV27 and TRBJ1-2; 9 positions match TRBD1. CDR1 and CDR2 from the germline V gene are MNHEY and SMNVEV (reference sequence). The CDR3 loop spans 15 amino acids. The V gene end was trimmed by 7 bases and the J gene end by 4 bases; junction bases not matched to a gene: 10. CDR3 protein: CASTITGTGRYGYTF. CDR3 nucleotides: TGTGCCAGCACCATAACCGGGACAGGGCGCTATGGCTACACCTTC.

The chain is built from TRBV29-1 and TRBJ1-1; D is unresolved. The CDR3 is 13 amino acids. Trimming cost V 5 bases and J 4 bases, with 14 bases left between them. Germline CDR1 and CDR2: SQVTM and ANQGSEA. The CDR3 reads CSVLRPLATEAFF. The DNA of the CDR3 is TGCAGCGTTCTCCGCCCGCTTGCCACTGAAGCTTTCTTT.

In its sample, this clonotype was seen a few times. A much bigger clone sits one base away, suggesting this may be a read error. The chain carries TRBV29-1 and TRBJ2-5; D unclear. V was trimmed by 3 bases and J by 11 bases, leaving 10 bases between them. The CDR3 sequence is 10 residues long. The germline gives CDR1 SQVTM, CDR2 ANQGSEA. CDR3 DNA sequence: TGCAGCGTTGAGGGAAATGAGCAGTACTTC. Encoded protein: CSVEGNEQYF.

Details on this clonotype: This could be a read error, since a much larger clone is one nucleotide away. The rearrangement links TRBV12-3 or TRBV12-4 to TRBJ1-1; D remains unclear. This CDR3 spans 13 amino acids. CDR3 loop: CAGSFGGSTEAFF. The CDR3 nucleotides are TGTGCCGGCAGTTTCGGAGGGAGCACTGAAGCTTTCTTT.

The CDR3 DNA follows: TGCAGCGTTGAAAGAGTGGGAGCGATTGTTGATACGCAGTATTTT. Encoded protein: CSVERVGAIVDTQYF. The chain carries TRBV29-1 and TRBJ2-3; maybe TRBD2 (5 bases). The V end lost 2 bases, the J end lost 6 bases, and 18 bases lay between the germline ends. This CDR3 region has 15 residues. Germline assignment: CDR1 SQVTM and CDR2 ANQGSEA.

This clonotype was observed a handful of times. The chain combines TRBV29-1 with TRBJ2-3; TRBD1 matches at 9 bases. Trimming took 7 bases from V and 6 from J; bases not matched to a gene: 5. This CDR3 is built from 12 residues. The germline CDR1 and CDR2 sequences are SQVTM and ANQGSEA. The CDR3 bases are TGCAGCGATCTACAGGGGGCGGATACGCAGTATTTT. It specifies CSDLQGADTQYF.

Concerning this clonotype itself: This may arise from a read error, as a much more abundant clone is one base away. The J gene is TRBJ2-4, the V gene TRBV7-9; no firm D call. CDR1 is SEHNR, CDR2 FQNEAQ, per germline (reference sequence). Trimming left V 2 bases short and J 15 bases short, with 11 bases between. The CDR3 contains 11 residues. CDR3 DNA: TGTGCCAGCAGCTTATTGCACGAGCGGTACTTC. This gives the protein CASSLLHERYF. The entire variable domain, with the rest obtained from reference TRBV7-9 and TRBJ2-4, is as follows: DTGVSQNPRHKITKRGQNVTFRCDPISEHNRLYWYRQTLGQGPEFLTYFQNEAQLEKSRLLSDRFSAERPKGSFSTLEIQRTEQGDSAMYLCASSLLHERYFGAGTRLSVL.

Ten or more counts support this clonotype. The chain joins TRBV25-1 to TRBJ2-3; D perhaps matches TRBD1 (6 bases). This CDR3 comprises 13 residues. V was cut by 7 bases and J by 8 bases, with 16 bases left in between. Per germline, CDR1 MGHDK and CDR2 SYGVNS. The CDR3 DNA reads as TGTGCCAGCAACGGACCGAGGGGGAGTACGCAGTATTTT. It yields the protein CASNGPRGSTQYF. The variable domain in full, with the rest retrieved from reference TRBV25-1 and TRBJ2-3, is EADIYQTPRYLVIGTGKKITLECSQTMGHDKMYWYQQDPGMELHLIHYSYGVNSTEKGDLSSESTVSRIRTEHFPLTLESARPSHTSQYLCASNGPRGSTQYFGPGTRLTVL.

The CDR3 DNA reads TGTGCCAGCAGTGAATATAGGACAGACGCTAGCACAGATACGCAGTATTTT. Translated: CASSEYRTDASTDTQYF. The genes are TRBV25-1 and TRBJ2-3; weak D call: TRBD1 (6 bases). Germline assignment: CDR1 MGHDK and CDR2 SYGVNS. V lost 0 bases to trimming and J lost 0 bases, with 13 bases between them. CDR3 size: 17 residues.

A single count supports this clonotype. The chain recombines TRBV6-5 with TRBJ1-4; TRBD1 agrees at 9 bases. Trimming took 6 bases from V and 9 from J; bases not matched to a gene: 8. The CDR3 has 14 residues. The germline CDR1 and CDR2 sequences are MNHEY and SVGAGI. The CDR3 spells CASSLDRGGKKLFF. The CDR3 DNA is TGTGCCAGCAGCCTTGACAGGGGGGGTAAAAAACTGTTTTTT.

The rearrangement links TRBV12-3 or TRBV12-4 to TRBJ2-7; D might be TRBD1 (6 bases). Trimming shortened V by 6 bases and J by 5 bases, and 8 bases separated the two germline ends. CDR3 length equals 11 residues. As DNA, the CDR3 is TGTGCCAGCAGACGGGACAACGAGCAGTACTTC. Its translation is CASRRDNEQYF.

Here the CDR3 DNA reads TGCAGTGCTAGACGAAGGGACAGACGCCCTTTGAACACTGAAGCTTTCTTT. Protein product: CSARRRDRRPLNTEAFF. The chain combines TRBV20-1 with TRBJ1-1; 7 positions agree with TRBD1. The germline V gene has CDR1 DFQATT and CDR2 SNEGSKA (reference sequence). J gave up 0 bases and V 2 bases, and 12 bases lay outside the gene matches. The CDR3 runs to 17 residues.

V usage is TRBV29-1 and J usage is TRBJ2-7; 11 bases match TRBD1. Trimming at V came to 5 bases and at J to 5 bases, leaving 5 bases not matched to a gene. This CDR3 is 13 amino acids long. The germline CDR1 and CDR2 sequences are SQVTM and ANQGSEA. CDR3 in DNA: TGCAGCGTTTGGGGACAGGGGGTCCACGAGCAGTACTTC. Translated, it gives CSVWGQGVHEQYF.

This chain uses TRBV27 with TRBJ2-3; D may match TRBD1 or TRBD2 (5 bases each). CDR1 and CDR2 from the germline V gene are MNHEY and SMNVEV (reference sequence). The CDR3 has 14 residues. The V end lost 6 bases, the J end lost 2 bases, and 12 bases lay between the germline ends. The DNA of the CDR3 is TGTGCCAGCAGCCGGGGCCGTTTCACAGATACGCAGTATTTT. It specifies CASSRGRFTDTQYF.

The chain is built from TRBV10-3 and TRBJ2-5; no clear D gene. Germline V CDR1 and CDR2: ENHRY, SYGVKD. The length of the CDR3 is 14 residues. The V end was cut by 0 bases, the J end by 7 bases, with 12 bases between. CDR3 region: CAISESGPLGTQYF. The CDR3 bases are TGTGCCATCAGTGAGTCGGGCCCCTTAGGGACCCAGTACTTC.

On this clonotype itself: This may come from a read error, since a much larger clone is one base off. V is TRBV5-1 and J is TRBJ2-3; D might be TRBD1 or TRBD2, each matching 5 bases. Germline CDR1 is SGHRS and CDR2 is YFSETQ. The CDR3 is made up of 18 amino acids. In nucleotides, the CDR3 is TGCGCCAGCAGCTTGGGAGGGTCCGGGGCCAGAAGCACAGATGCGCAGTATTTT. The encoded protein is CASSLGGSGARSTDAQYF.

The chain uses TRBV20-1 and TRBJ2-7; weak D call: TRBD1 (6 bases). CDR1 is DFQATT and CDR2 is SNEGSKA in the germline V gene (reference sequence). Trimming shortened V by 5 bases and J by 6 bases, and 14 bases separated the two germline ends. The CDR3 is 12 amino acids. The CDR3 is CSAGQGIGEQYF. CDR3 coding DNA: TGCAGTGCTGGTCAGGGGATCGGCGAGCAGTACTTC.

The rearrangement links TRBV9 to TRBJ1-3, with D possibly TRBD1 on 6 matching bases. V dropped 0 bases and J dropped 5 bases, with 15 bases sitting between them. The CDR3 runs 16 residues. Germline CDR1 reads SGDLS; CDR2 reads YYNGEE. CDR3: CASSVALQGWRNTIYF. The CDR3 DNA is TGTGCCAGCAGCGTAGCATTACAGGGATGGAGAAACACCATATATTTT.

A few counts support this clonotype. The V gene is TRBV20-1, the J gene TRBJ1-1; no clear D gene. The germline CDR1 and CDR2 sequences are DFQATT and SNEGSKA (reference sequence). This CDR3 is 14 amino acids long. V was pared by 3 bases and J by 0 bases, with 11 bases between. The CDR3 sequence is CSASESGVNTEAFF. CDR3 sequence (DNA): TGCAGTGCTAGTGAGAGTGGTGTGAACACTGAAGCTTTCTTT.

This clonotype came up a few times. V gene TRBV7-9 combines with J gene TRBJ1-2; 9 bases fit TRBD1. The trim removed 4 bases at V and 7 bases at J, leaving 13 bases unmatched. The CDR3 has 16 residues. Germline V gene lookup returns CDR1 SEHNR and CDR2 FQNEAQ (reference sequence). The CDR3 loop reads CASSSTADRGKAGYTF. In nucleotides, the CDR3 is TGTGCCAGCAGCTCCACAGCGGACAGGGGCAAGGCTGGCTACACCTTC. The variable domain in full, with the rest retrieved from reference TRBV7-9 and TRBJ1-2, is DTGVSQNPRHKITKRGQNVTFRCDPISEHNRLYWYRQTLGQGPEFLTYFQNEAQLEKSRLLSDRFSAERPKGSFSTLEIQRTEQGDSAMYLCASSSTADRGKAGYTFGSGTRLTVV.

This clonotype was detected only once. The genes are TRBV25-1 and TRBJ2-4; the match to TRBD2 covers 8 bases. The junction had 6 bases not matched to a gene; V was cut back by 4 bases and J by 4 bases. The CDR3 runs to 15 residues. Germline V lookup: CDR1 MGHDK, CDR2 SYGVNS. CDR3 loop: CASSATTSGKNIQYF. Here the CDR3 DNA reads TGTGCCAGCAGTGCCACCACTAGCGGTAAAAACATTCAGTACTTC.

J is TRBJ1-2 and V is TRBV7-8, with D unclear. V gave up 5 bases and J gave up 7 bases, with 14 bases separating them. This CDR3 spans 13 amino acids. In germline, CDR1 is SGHVS, CDR2 FQNEAQ. The chain's CDR3 is CASSPRGGSGYTF. The DNA of the CDR3 is TGTGCCAGCAGCCCTCGGGGAGGCTCTGGCTACACCTTC.

As for this clonotype: This may stem from a read error, because a much larger clone lies one nucleotide away. The rearrangement joins TRBV20-1 to TRBJ2-7, with D possibly being TRBD1 or TRBD2 (5 bases each). The J call may be wrong; the DNA end is better matched by TRBJ2-1. Germline CDR1 and CDR2: DFQATT and SNEGSKA (reference sequence). CDR3 length: 13 residues. The CDR3 sequence is CSALSDSDYEQFF. The CDR3 DNA reads as TGCAGTGCTCTTAGTGACAGTGACTACGAGCAGTTCTTC.

This clonotype has ten or more counts. The rearrangement joins TRBV5-1 to TRBJ1-2, with TRBD1 identical over 10 bases. The CDR3 contains 15 residues. V was pared by 5 bases and J by 6 bases, with 10 bases of the junction left unmatched. Looked up from germline, CDR1 is SGHRS and CDR2 is YFSETQ. CDR3 region: CASRILVTGGDGYTF. CDR3 bases: TGCGCCAGCAGGATCCTTGTGACAGGGGGCGATGGCTACACCTTC. The whole variable domain, remainder taken from reference TRBV5-1 and TRBJ1-2, is KAGVTQTPRYLIKTRGQQVTLSCSPISGHRSVSWYQQTPGQGLQFLFEYFSETQRNKGNFPGRFSGRQFSNSRSEMNVSTLELGDSALYLCASRILVTGGDGYTFGSGTRLTVV.

This chain joins TRBV15 and TRBJ1-3; no clear D gene. The germline V gene encodes CDR1 LNHNV and CDR2 YYDKDF (reference sequence). CDR3 length: 17 amino acids. Trimming pared 0 bases from V and 4 bases from J, leaving 16 bases between. CDR3 coding DNA: TGTGCCACCAGCAGAGATGTACGCATTCTGCGAGGAAACACCATATATTTT. It encodes CATSRDVRILRGNTIYF. Full variable domain (rest looked up from reference TRBV15 and TRBJ1-3): DAMVIQNPRYQVTQFGKPVTLSCSQTLNHNVMYWYQQKSSQAPKLLFHYYDKDFNNEADTPDNFQSRRPNTSFCFLDIRSPGLGDTAMYLCATSRDVRILRGNTIYFGEGSWLTVV.

About this clonotype itself: This may be a read error, as it is one base from a much larger clone. The chain has TRBV7-9 and TRBJ2-4; the D gene is possibly TRBD2 (6 bases). The end of the DNA fits TRBJ2-7 better, so the J call may be wrong. The CDR3 runs to 11 residues. Germline assignment: CDR1 SEHNR and CDR2 FQNEAQ (reference sequence). The CDR3 here is CSSSLAVEQYF. As DNA, the CDR3 is TGTTCCAGCAGCTTAGCGGTCGAGCAGTACTTC.

V and J are TRBV28 and TRBJ1-5; no clear D gene. Germline values: CDR1 MDHEN, CDR2 SYDVKM. CDR3 length equals 11 residues. V lost 5 bases and J lost 10, with 9 bases in between. This CDR3 is CASSRNDPQHF. CDR3 coding DNA: TGTGCCAGCAGTCGGAATGACCCCCAGCATTTT.

Ten or more counts support this clonotype. The junction departs from germline at one end; a sequencing error may be responsible. V and J are TRBV6-5 and TRBJ2-3, with no clear D. The CDR3 extends over 13 amino acids. Germline-derived CDR1 and CDR2 are MNHEY and SVGAGI. This chain's CDR3 is CASSDSVKDTQYF. The CDR3 coding sequence is TGTGCCAGCAGTGACTCGGTTAAGGATACGCAGTATTTT.